The clone carrying this TCR beta chain occurred once. The record originates from a study of OX40 agonist ivuxolimab in advanced cancers. TCRdb's copy holds only in-frame clones and misses some; the assay was immunoSEQ multiplex PCR. The data show about 64,000 clones, with 88% seen just once and 0.65% to 0.7% held by the top ten. The sequence was collected from an adult with an advanced solid tumor such as melanoma, head and neck, liver or kidney cancer. This material consisted of CD4+ or CD8+ T cells sorted from blood, taken in a trial of the OX40 agonist ivuxolimab.

The CDR3 loop reads CASSVAVGNYGYTF. The CDR3 DNA follows: TGTGCCAGCAGCGTAGCCGTGGGGAACTATGGCTACACCTTC. This sequence joins TRBV9 and TRBJ1-2; D not certain. The germline gives CDR1 SGDLS, CDR2 YYNGEE. This CDR3 comprises 14 residues. V was clipped by 0 bases and J by 2 bases, with 8 bases between them.